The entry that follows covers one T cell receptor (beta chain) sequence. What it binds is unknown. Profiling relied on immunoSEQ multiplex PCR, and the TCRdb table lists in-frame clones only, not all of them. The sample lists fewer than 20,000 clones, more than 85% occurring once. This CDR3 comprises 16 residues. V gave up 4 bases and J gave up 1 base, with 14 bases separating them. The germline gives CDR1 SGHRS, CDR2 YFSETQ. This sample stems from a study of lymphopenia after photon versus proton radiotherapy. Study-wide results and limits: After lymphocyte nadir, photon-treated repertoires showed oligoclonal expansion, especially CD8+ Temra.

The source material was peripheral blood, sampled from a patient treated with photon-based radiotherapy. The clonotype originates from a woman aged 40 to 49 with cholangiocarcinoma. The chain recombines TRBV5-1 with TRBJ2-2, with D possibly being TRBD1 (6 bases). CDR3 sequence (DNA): TGCGCCAGCAGCCCGCCGGGACACCTGAACACCGGGGAGCTGTTTTTT. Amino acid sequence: CASSPPGHLNTGELFF.